These T cell receptor beta chains were read from a single sample in a study of glioma-infiltrating T cells after dendritic cell vaccination. The protocol was immunoSEQ multiplex PCR, while the TCRdb copy is restricted to in-frame clones and leaves out a portion. Of roughly 90,000 clones listed, 80% to 90% are singletons. The sequencing here drew on blood, taken before dendritic cell vaccination. These receptors all stem from a human donor with glioblastoma. Each CDR3 is given with its conserved first and last residue. D genes are given only for firm matches. Some rows have no size entry. The others give once, few or many, or a class for an expanded clone.

>-|-|TRBV5-6|TRBJ2-3
CASSLRETDTQYF
TGTGCCAGCAGCTTGCGAGAGACAGATACGCAGTATTTT
>-|TRBD1|TRBV7-9|TRBJ1-2
CASSTTGLGSGYTF
TGTGCCAGCAGCACGACAGGGCTTGGATCGGGCTACACCTTC
>-|-|TRBV5-1|TRBJ2-7
CASSLQGLAYEQYF
TGCGCCAGCAGCTTACAGGGTCTGGCCTACGAGCAGTACTTC
>-|TRBD1|TRBV2|TRBJ2-4
CASSKQGQGRSSIQYF
TGTGCCAGCAGCAAGCAGGGACAGGGTCGGTCGAGCATTCAGTACTTC
>-|-|TRBV7-9|TRBJ1-2
CASSSADSQTNYGYTF
TGTGCCAGCAGCTCGGCGGACAGTCAGACTAACTATGGCTACACCTTC
>-|-|TRBV5-4|TRBJ2-2
CASSLARGRTGELFF
TGTGCCAGCAGCTTGGCCAGGGGGAGGACCGGGGAGCTGTTTTTT
>-|-|TRBV6-1|TRBJ1-6
CASSEVTGQKNSPLHF
TGTGCCAGCAGTGAAGTAACGGGACAAAAAAATTCACCCCTCCACTTT
>few|-|TRBV2|TRBJ2-7
CASRWPTYEQYF
TGTGCCAGCAGATGGCCAACCTACGAGCAGTACTTC
>-|-|TRBV27|TRBJ1-5
CASSPVRTTSNQPQHF
TGTGCCAGCAGTCCGGTCCGGACAACTAGCAATCAGCCCCAGCATTTT
>-|TRBD1|TRBV6-5|TRBJ1-2
CASSTRQGGYTF
TGTGCCAGCAGTACTCGACAGGGTGGCTACACCTTC
>-|-|TRBV29-1|TRBJ1-2
CSVEARGTYDF
TGCAGCGTTGAAGCGCGCGGGACCTACGACTTC
>-|TRBD2|TRBV5-1|TRBJ2-1
CASSGEGKGEQFF
TGCGCCAGCAGCGGGGAGGGGAAGGGTGAGCAGTTCTTC
>-|TRBD2|TRBV7-2|TRBJ2-1
CASSLVAGGRVNEQFF
TGTGCCAGCAGCTTAGTTGCGGGGGGCCGAGTCAATGAGCAGTTCTTC
>-|-|TRBV6-5|TRBJ1-1
CAIQGSSNTEAFF
TGTGCCATTCAGGGGTCGTCTAACACTGAAGCTTTCTTT
>-|TRBD2|TRBV9|TRBJ2-3
CASSGWGREGDTQYF
TGTGCCAGCAGCGGGTGGGGCAGGGAGGGAGATACGCAGTATTTT
>-|TRBD1|TRBV10-2|TRBJ1-3
CASGADRVENTIYF
TGCGCCAGCGGGGCGGACAGGGTGGAAAACACCATATATTTT
>-|-|TRBV28|TRBJ1-1
CASRSAQGGNTEAFF
TGTGCCAGCAGATCTGCACAGGGCGGGAACACTGAAGCTTTCTTT
>-|TRBD1|TRBV5-6|TRBJ2-2
CASSLVLTGLNAGELFF
TGTGCCAGCAGCTTGGTTTTGACAGGGTTAAATGCCGGGGAGCTGTTTTTT
>-|-|TRBV7-9|TRBJ2-5
CASSFRGKQETQYF
TGTGCCAGCAGCTTCCGCGGTAAACAAGAGACCCAGTACTTC
>-|-|TRBV5-1|TRBJ1-3
CASQITGTSGNTIYF
TGCGCCAGTCAAATAACAGGGACCTCTGGAAACACCATATATTTT
>-|TRBD1|TRBV28|TRBJ2-2
CASTRDRGRTGELFF
TGTGCCAGCACGCGAGACAGGGGGCGCACCGGGGAGCTGTTTTTT
>few|TRBD1|TRBV6-6|TRBJ1-2
CASGGTATNYGYTF
TGTGCCAGCGGGGGGACAGCGACTAACTATGGCTACACCTTC
>-|TRBD1|TRBV29-1|TRBJ2-3
CSVEDPDRGRMEADTQYF
TGCAGCGTTGAAGATCCGGACAGGGGGCGAATGGAGGCAGATACGCAGTATTTT
>-|TRBD1|TRBV18|TRBJ2-7
CASSPTGGAVHEQYF
TGTGCCAGCTCACCAACAGGGGGCGCCGTCCACGAGCAGTACTTC
>-|TRBD1|TRBV28|TRBJ2-7
CASSGTGTYEQYF
TGTGCCAGCTCCGGGACAGGGACCTACGAGCAGTACTTC
>-|-|TRBV9|TRBJ1-4
CASSVGGKGARVGKLFF
TGTGCCAGCAGCGTAGGGGGAAAAGGAGCGAGGGTGGGAAAACTGTTTTTT
>-|-|TRBV2|TRBJ2-5
CASSVVRQETQYF
TGTGCCAGCAGTGTGGTACGCCAGGAGACCCAGTACTTC
>-|TRBD2|TRBV5-3|TRBJ2-7
CARSLGEGLVREQYF
TGTGCCAGAAGCTTGGGGGAGGGACTCGTCCGCGAGCAGTACTTC
>-|TRBD2|TRBV27|TRBJ2-7
CASSLQGLAGGEQYF
TGTGCCAGCAGTTTACAGGGACTAGCGGGAGGCGAGCAGTACTTC
>few|TRBD1|TRBV4-1|TRBJ2-1
CASRVPGQGRDEQFF
TGCGCCAGCAGAGTCCCGGGACAGGGGCGTGATGAGCAGTTCTTC
>-|-|TRBV2|TRBJ2-3
CASSTSDYTDTQYF
TGTGCCAGCAGTACGAGCGACTACACAGATACGCAGTATTTT
>-|-|TRBV12-5|TRBJ2-3
CASGREFFDTQYF
TGTGCTAGTGGTCGCGAGTTCTTTGATACGCAGTATTTT
>few|-|TRBV19|TRBJ1-1
CASSGRVDTEAFF
TGTGCCAGTAGTGGGAGGGTTGACACTGAAGCTTTCTTT
>-|-|TRBV7-8|TRBJ2-6
CASSMDKFSGANVLTF
TGTGCCAGCAGCATGGACAAATTCTCTGGGGCCAACGTCCTGACTTTC
>-|-|TRBV6-5|TRBJ2-7
CASRLGGAGSYEQYF
TGTGCCAGCAGGCTAGGGGGGGCAGGGTCCTACGAGCAGTACTTC
>-|-|TRBV9|TRBJ1-4
CASSQTATNEKLFF
TGTGCCAGCAGCCAAACTGCAACTAATGAAAAACTGTTTTTT
>few|TRBD2|TRBV7-9|TRBJ2-1
CASRTSVGSYNEQFF
TGTGCCAGCAGGACTAGCGTCGGCTCCTACAATGAGCAGTTCTTC
>once|-|TRBV7-3|TRBJ2-1
CASSLTVTSAYNEQFF
TGTGCCAGCAGCTTAACAGTCACCAGCGCCTACAATGAGCAGTTCTTC
>-|-|TRBV29-1|TRBJ2-1
CSVTGSNEQFF
TGCAGCGTTACAGGGTCCAATGAGCAGTTCTTC
>-|TRBD2|TRBV7-2|TRBJ2-5
CASSLSLAGINRETQYF
TGTGCCAGCAGCTTAAGTCTAGCGGGGATCAATAGGGAGACCCAGTACTTC
>once|TRBD2|TRBV25-1|TRBJ2-2
CASSERASGVTGELFF
TGTGCCAGCAGTGAACGGGCTAGCGGGGTAACCGGGGAGCTGTTTTTT
>-|-|TRBV18|TRBJ1-1
CASSPNARGTEAFF
TGTGCCAGCTCACCAAATGCCCGGGGGACTGAAGCTTTCTTT
>-|-|TRBV7-9|TRBJ1-2
CASSLSDSPNYGYTF
TGTGCCAGCAGCTTAAGTGACAGTCCTAACTATGGCTACACCTTC
>-|TRBD2|TRBV4-3|TRBJ2-3
CASSQDPAGGPDTQYF
TGCGCCAGCAGCCAAGATCCAGCGGGGGGACCAGATACGCAGTATTTT
>-|TRBD1|TRBV11-2|TRBJ2-7
CASSLPGQGYEQYF
TGTGCCAGCAGCCTCCCGGGACAGGGTTACGAGCAGTACTTC
>-|TRBD1|TRBV18|TRBJ2-7
CASSPGTGGGEQYF
TGTGCCAGCTCGCCTGGGACAGGGGGCGGCGAGCAGTACTTC
>-|TRBD2|TRBV7-9|TRBJ2-3
CASSGPLAGGLDTQYF
TGTGCCAGCAGCGGACCACTAGCGGGAGGGTTAGATACGCAGTATTTT
>-|TRBD1|TRBV5-1|TRBJ1-1
CASSFRDRGTAFF
TGCGCCAGCAGCTTCCGGGACAGGGGTACAGCTTTCTTT
>-|TRBD1|TRBV15|TRBJ2-7
CATSSRTGSLYEQYF
TGTGCCACCAGCTCCCGGACAGGATCCCTCTACGAGCAGTACTTC
>-|-|TRBV19|TRBJ2-3
CASSSHRETDTQYF
TGTGCCAGTAGTAGTCACAGGGAGACAGATACGCAGTATTTT
>-|TRBD2|TRBV2|TRBJ2-1
CASSEGLDSYNEQFF
TGTGCCAGCAGTGAGGGACTAGATAGTTACAATGAGCAGTTCTTC
>-|TRBD1|TRBV29-1|TRBJ2-2
CSVVQGDTGELFF
TGCAGCGTTGTCCAGGGGGACACCGGGGAGCTGTTTTTT
>-|TRBD1|TRBV28|TRBJ2-5
CASSPGQGAGETQYF
TGTGCCAGCAGCCCCGGACAGGGGGCCGGGGAGACCCAGTACTTC
>-|TRBD1|TRBV18|TRBJ1-2
CASSPTGTRGYTF
TGTGCCAGCTCACCGACAGGGACTCGTGGCTACACCTTC
>once|TRBD1|TRBV7-9|TRBJ2-5
CASTDRGRETQYF
TGTGCCAGCACGGACAGGGGGCGAGAGACCCAGTACTTC
>once|TRBD2|TRBV19|TRBJ2-1
CASSIETSAYNEQFF
TGTGCCAGTAGCATTGAGACTAGCGCATACAATGAGCAGTTCTTC
>-|-|TRBV7-3|TRBJ2-1
CASSLVPQQAEQFF
TGTGCCAGCAGCTTAGTGCCCCAACAGGCTGAGCAGTTCTTC
>once|-|TRBV28|TRBJ1-5
CASNNPVTDNQPQHF
TGTGCCAGCAACAACCCAGTTACAGACAATCAGCCCCAGCATTTT
>-|TRBD1|TRBV2|TRBJ2-5
CASSRTGVQETQYF
TGTGCCAGCAGCCGGACAGGGGTACAAGAGACCCAGTACTTC